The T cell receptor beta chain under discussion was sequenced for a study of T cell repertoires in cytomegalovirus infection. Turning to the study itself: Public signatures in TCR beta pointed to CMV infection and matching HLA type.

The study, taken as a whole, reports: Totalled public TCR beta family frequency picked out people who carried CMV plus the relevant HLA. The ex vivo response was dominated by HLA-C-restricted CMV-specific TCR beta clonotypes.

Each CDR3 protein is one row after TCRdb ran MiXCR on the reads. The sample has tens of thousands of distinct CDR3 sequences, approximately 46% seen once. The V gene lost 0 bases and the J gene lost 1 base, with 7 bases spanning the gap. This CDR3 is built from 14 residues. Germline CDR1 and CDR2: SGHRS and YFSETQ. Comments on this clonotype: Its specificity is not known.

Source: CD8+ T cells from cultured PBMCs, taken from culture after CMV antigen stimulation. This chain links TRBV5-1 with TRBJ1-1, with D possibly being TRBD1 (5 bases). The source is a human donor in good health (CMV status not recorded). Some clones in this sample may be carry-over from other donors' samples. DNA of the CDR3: TGCGCCAGCAGCTTGGGGGACCGGAACACTGAAGCTTTCTTT. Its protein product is CASSLGDRNTEAFF.